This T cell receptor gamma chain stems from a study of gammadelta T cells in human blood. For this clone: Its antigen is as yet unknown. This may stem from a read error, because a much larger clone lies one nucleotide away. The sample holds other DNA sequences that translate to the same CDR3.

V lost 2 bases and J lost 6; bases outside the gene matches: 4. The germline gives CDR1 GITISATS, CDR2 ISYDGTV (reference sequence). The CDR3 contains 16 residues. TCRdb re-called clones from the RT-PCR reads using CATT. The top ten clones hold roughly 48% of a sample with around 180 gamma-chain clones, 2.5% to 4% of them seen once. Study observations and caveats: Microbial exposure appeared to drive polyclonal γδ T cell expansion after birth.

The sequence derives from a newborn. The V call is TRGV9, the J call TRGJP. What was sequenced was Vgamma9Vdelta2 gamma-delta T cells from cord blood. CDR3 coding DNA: TGTGCCTTGTGGGAGGCACTAGAGTTGGGCAAAAAAATCAAGGTATTT. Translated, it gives CALWEALELGKKIKVF.